This T cell receptor beta chain emerged from a study of blood T cell repertoires in COVID-19. About the study: Nucleic acid was either cDNA or gDNA, and it came from T cells, B-cell-depleted T cells, or PBMCs.

In the source study's methods: From reference gene primer amplification, estimates of nucleated cell counts were derived. The protocol was immunoSEQ multiplex PCR, while the TCRdb copy is restricted to in-frame clones and leaves out a portion. V and J calls and clone size are those listed in that table; D and trimming were worked out from the DNA. The table has about 100,000 clones, 75% to 95% seen once. The germline V and J ends were trimmed by 5 bases and 5 bases, with 12 bases remaining between them. This CDR3 is built from 13 residues. The source is a man aged 18 to 30 with acute or convalescent COVID-19. Sequenced material: peripheral blood. The chain is built from TRBV12-3 or TRBV12-4 and TRBJ1-2, with unresolved D. The CDR3 reads CASSLQAAYGYTF. The CDR3 coding sequence is TGTGCCAGCAGTCTCCAGGCCGCATATGGCTACACCTTC.